This T cell receptor beta chain was recovered during a study of cytotoxic CD8 clonotypes in ibrutinib-treated CLL. A few counts support this clone. Its cognate antigen is unknown. General study results and limits: Contraction or stability on treatment was seen for public clonotypes, which were uncommon. Clonality went up at the time of ibrutinib response, stayed stable in sustained remission, and later dropped back toward its baseline level at progression.

Data came from immunoSEQ multiplex PCR; TCRdb stores just in-frame clones and leaves some out. Of 270,000 or so clones in the sample, 60% to 80% were seen once. Sequenced material: PBMCs, taken at disease progression, from a patient treated with ibrutinib. The sequence derives from a human donor with chronic lymphocytic leukemia.

The CDR3 reads CASSPRGDLVTQYF. In nucleotides, the CDR3 is TGTGCCAGCAGCCCCCGGGGGGACTTAGTGACCCAGTACTTC. J is TRBJ2-5 and V is TRBV9; 7 bases align to TRBD2. V lost 4 bases and J lost 7; bases outside the gene matches: 10. This CDR3 has 14 residues. CDR1 and CDR2 (germline): SGDLS, YYNGEE.